This section outlines one T cell receptor (beta chain) sequence together with its context. The source of the sample is a study of OX40 agonist ivuxolimab in advanced cancers. At the level of the study: From about 20 to 80 years was the age range, with a mean of roughly 59 years, and around 80% were male. Three dose-escalation patients had partial responses: one with hepatocellular carcinoma and two with cutaneous melanoma.

The protocol was immunoSEQ multiplex PCR, while the TCRdb copy is restricted to in-frame clones and leaves out a portion. The repertoire has tens of thousands of clones, about four fifths of them found once; the top ten carry around 27%. CDR3 size: 19 residues. The V gene's germline CDR1 is SEHNR and CDR2 FQNEAQ (reference sequence). After removal of 5 bases from V and 0 bases from J, the junction contained 9 bases not matched to a gene. V usage is TRBV7-9 and J usage is TRBJ2-3, with 15 bases fitting TRBD2. Sequences were derived from CD4+ or CD8+ T cells sorted from blood, sampled in a trial of the OX40 agonist ivuxolimab. This sequence was found in an adult with an advanced solid tumor such as melanoma, head and neck, liver or kidney cancer. This CDR3 reads CASSLTGLAGGRSTDTQYF. Here the CDR3 DNA reads TGTGCCAGCAGCCTTACTGGACTAGCGGGAGGGCGGAGCACAGATACGCAGTATTTT.